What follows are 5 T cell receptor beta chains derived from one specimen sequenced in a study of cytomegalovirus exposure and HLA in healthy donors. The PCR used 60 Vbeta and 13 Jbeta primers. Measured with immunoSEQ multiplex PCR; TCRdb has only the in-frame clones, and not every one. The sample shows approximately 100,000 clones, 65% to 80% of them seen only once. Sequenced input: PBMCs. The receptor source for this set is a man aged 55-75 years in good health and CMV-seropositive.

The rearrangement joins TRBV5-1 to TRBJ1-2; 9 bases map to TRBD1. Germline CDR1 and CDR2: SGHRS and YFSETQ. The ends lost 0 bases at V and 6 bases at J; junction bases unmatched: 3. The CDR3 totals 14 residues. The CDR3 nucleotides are TGCGCCAGCAGCTTGGGGGACAGGGAGAATGGCTACACCTTC. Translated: CASSLGDRENGYTF. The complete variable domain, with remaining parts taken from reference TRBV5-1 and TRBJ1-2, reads KAGVTQTPRYLIKTRGQQVTLSCSPISGHRSVSWYQQTPGQGLQFLFEYFSETQRNKGNFPGRFSGRQFSNSRSEMNVSTLELGDSALYLCASSLGDRENGYTFGSGTRLTVV.

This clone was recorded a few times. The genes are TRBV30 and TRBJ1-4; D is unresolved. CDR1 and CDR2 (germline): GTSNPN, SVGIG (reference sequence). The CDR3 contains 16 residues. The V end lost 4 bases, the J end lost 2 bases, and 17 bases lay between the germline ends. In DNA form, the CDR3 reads TGTGCCTGGAAAATCGAGGAGACGGTCACTAATGAAAAACTGTTTTTT. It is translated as CAWKIEETVTNEKLFF.

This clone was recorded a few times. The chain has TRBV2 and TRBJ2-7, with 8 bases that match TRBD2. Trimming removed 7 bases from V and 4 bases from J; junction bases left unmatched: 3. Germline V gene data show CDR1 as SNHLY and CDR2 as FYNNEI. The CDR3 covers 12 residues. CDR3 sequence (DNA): TGTGCCAGCATGCGGGGGGCTTACGAGCAGTACTTC. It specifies CASMRGAYEQYF. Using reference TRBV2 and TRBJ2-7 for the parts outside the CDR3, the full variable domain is EPEVTQTPSHQVTQMGQEVILRCVPISNHLYFYWYRQILGQKVEFLVSFYNNEISEKSEIFDDQFSVERPDGSNFTLKIRSTKLEDSAMYFCASMRGAYEQYFGPGTRLTVT.

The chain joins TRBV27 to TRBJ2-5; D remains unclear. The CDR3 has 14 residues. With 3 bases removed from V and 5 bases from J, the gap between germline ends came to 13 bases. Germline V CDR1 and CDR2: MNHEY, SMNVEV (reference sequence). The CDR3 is CASSFSSARETQYF. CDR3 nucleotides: TGTGCCAGCAGTTTCTCAAGCGCCCGGGAGACCCAGTACTTC.

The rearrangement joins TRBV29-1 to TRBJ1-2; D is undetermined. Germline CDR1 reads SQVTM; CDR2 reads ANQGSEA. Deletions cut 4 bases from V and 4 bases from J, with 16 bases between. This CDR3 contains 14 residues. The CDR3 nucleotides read TGCAGCGTTGCAGCCAGCCTAGGATCCTATGGCTACACCTTC. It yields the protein CSVAASLGSYGYTF.